These 3 T cell receptor beta chains came from one sample sequenced in a study of blood T cell repertoires in COVID-19. Sequencing was performed with immunoSEQ multiplex PCR; in TCRdb, only in-frame clones are kept and a portion is missing. This sample carries tens of thousands of clones, 85% to 90% of them seen once, and the ten largest clones take 13%. The sequenced sample was peripheral blood. Source of these receptors: a man aged 70-80 years with active COVID-19.

This clone occurred once. The chain recombines TRBV28 with TRBJ1-6, with D unresolved. Germline V CDR1 and CDR2: MDHEN, SYDVKM. Trimming removed 2 bases from V and 6 bases from J, with 11 bases in between. The CDR3 covers 15 residues. CDR3 DNA sequence: TGTGCCAGCAGTTTAATTTTGGCAGTTAATTCACCCCTCCACTTT. It translates to CASSLILAVNSPLHF.

The sample holds one count of this clone. The J gene is TRBJ1-1, the V gene TRBV21-1; the listed D gene, TRBD1, was not tested against the DNA. TRBV21-1 is designated a pseudogene. The CDR3 consists of 14 residues. The DNA of the CDR3 is TGTGCCAGCAGCAAGCAACCAGGGCCTAATGAAGCTTTCTTT. Translating it yields CASSKQPGPNEAFF.

The J gene is TRBJ2-1, the V gene TRBV19; 13 positions match TRBD2. CDR1 and CDR2 (germline): LNHDA, SQIVND (reference sequence). Losses at the gene ends were 5 bases for V and 5 bases for J; bases not matched to a gene: 3. CDR3 size: 15 residues. In nucleotides, the CDR3 is TGTGCCAGTAGTCGCGGGACTAGCGGGGACAATGAGCAGTTCTTC. As protein: CASSRGTSGDNEQFF.